This T cell receptor beta chain is drawn from a study of blood T cell repertoires in COVID-19. Study as a whole: Whether acute or convalescent, the COVID-19 samples came from the United States, Italy and Spain. In each case, the material was cDNA or gDNA derived from T cells, B-cell-depleted T cells, or PBMCs.

The assay was immunoSEQ multiplex PCR, and TCRdb's table has in-frame clones only and misses some. The data show just under 45,000 clones, approximately 87% seen once. The CDR3 contains 13 residues. Germline loops: CDR1 SNHLY, CDR2 FYNNEI. The trim removed 4 bases at V and 6 bases at J, leaving 4 bases unmatched. Seattle cases were enrolled at active infection and followed longitudinally. The sequencing input was peripheral blood. This TCR derives from a man aged 40-49 years with COVID-19, enrolled during active disease. The chain employs TRBV2 and TRBJ1-2; TRBD1 matches 8 bases. The CDR3 sequence: CASSGTGGDGYTF. The CDR3 nucleotides read TGTGCCAGCAGTGGTACAGGGGGAGATGGCTACACCTTC.